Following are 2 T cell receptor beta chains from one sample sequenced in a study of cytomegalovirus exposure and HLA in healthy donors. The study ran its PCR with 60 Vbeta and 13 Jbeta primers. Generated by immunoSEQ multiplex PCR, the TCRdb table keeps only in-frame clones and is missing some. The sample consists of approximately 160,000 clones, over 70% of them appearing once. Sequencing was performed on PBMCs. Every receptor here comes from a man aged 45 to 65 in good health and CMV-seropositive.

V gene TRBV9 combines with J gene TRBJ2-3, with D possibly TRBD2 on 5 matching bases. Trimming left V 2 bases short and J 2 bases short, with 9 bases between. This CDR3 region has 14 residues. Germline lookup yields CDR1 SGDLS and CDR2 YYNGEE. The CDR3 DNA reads TGTGCCAGCAGCGTGAGGGCTTACACAGATACGCAGTATTTT. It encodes CASSVRAYTDTQYF.

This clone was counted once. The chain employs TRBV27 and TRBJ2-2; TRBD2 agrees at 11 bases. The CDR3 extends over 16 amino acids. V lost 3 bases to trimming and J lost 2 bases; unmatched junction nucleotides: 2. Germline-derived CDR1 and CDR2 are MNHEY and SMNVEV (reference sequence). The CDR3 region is CASSFRLAGNTGELFF. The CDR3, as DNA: TGTGCCAGCAGTTTCCGACTAGCGGGAAACACCGGGGAGCTGTTTTTT.